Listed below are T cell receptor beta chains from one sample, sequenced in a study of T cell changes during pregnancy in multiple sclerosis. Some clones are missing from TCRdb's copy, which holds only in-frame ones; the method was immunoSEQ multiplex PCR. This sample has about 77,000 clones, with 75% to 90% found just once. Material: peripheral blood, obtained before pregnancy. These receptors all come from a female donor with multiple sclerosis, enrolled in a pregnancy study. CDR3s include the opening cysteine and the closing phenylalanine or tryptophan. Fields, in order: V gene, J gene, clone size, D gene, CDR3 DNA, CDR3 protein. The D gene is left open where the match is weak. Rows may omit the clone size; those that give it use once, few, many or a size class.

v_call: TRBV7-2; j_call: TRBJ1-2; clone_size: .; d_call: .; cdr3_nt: TGTGCCAGCAGCTCCCCTTTTAGTACTGCCTATGGCTACACCTTC; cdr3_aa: CASSSPFSTAYGYTF
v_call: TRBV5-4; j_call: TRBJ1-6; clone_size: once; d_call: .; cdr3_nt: TGTGCCAGCACCCGGTGGGGGGGCTCGGATAATTCACCCCTCCACTTT; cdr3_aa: CASTRWGGSDNSPLHF
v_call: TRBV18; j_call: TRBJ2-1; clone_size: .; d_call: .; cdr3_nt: TGTGCCAGCTCAACTCAACAGGTTTCCAATGAGCAGTTCTTC; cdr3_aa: CASSTQQVSNEQFF
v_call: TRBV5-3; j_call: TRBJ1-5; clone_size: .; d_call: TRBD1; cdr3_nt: TGTGCCAGACACATCGGGACAGGGTCAAAATTCGGCAATCAGCCCCAGCATTTT; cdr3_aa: CARHIGTGSKFGNQPQHF
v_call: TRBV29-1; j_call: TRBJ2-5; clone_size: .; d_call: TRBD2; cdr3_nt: TGCAGCGTTGAAGGCGGTAGCGGGTTAAGGGAGACCCAGTACTTC; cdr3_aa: CSVEGGSGLRETQYF
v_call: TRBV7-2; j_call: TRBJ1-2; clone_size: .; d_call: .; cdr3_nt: TGTGCCAGCAGCCCTAGTGGTCGCCTAGGTGGCTACACCTTC; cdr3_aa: CASSPSGRLGGYTF
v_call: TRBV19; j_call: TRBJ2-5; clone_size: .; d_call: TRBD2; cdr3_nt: TGTGCCAGTAGTATCGGCGGGGGGGCCTCGGAGACCCAGTACTTC; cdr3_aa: CASSIGGGASETQYF
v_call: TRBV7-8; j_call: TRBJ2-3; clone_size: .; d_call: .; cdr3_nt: TGTGCCAGCAGCTTAGCGCTGCCCGGGGGAGAATCTGCTAGCACAGATACGCAGTATTTT; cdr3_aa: CASSLALPGGESASTDTQYF
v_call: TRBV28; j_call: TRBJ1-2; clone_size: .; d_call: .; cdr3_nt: TGTGCCAGCAGTCTTATACAGTCCTGGGTCTACACCTTC; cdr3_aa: CASSLIQSWVYTF
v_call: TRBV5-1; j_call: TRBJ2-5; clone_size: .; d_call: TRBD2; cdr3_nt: TGCGCCAGCAGCTGGGGGGCTAGCGGGGGTGAGACCCAGTACTTC; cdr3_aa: CASSWGASGGETQYF
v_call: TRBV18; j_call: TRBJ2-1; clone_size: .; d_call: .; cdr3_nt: TGTGCCAGCTCACCACCTAGCGTGAGCTCCTACAATGAGCAGTTCTTC; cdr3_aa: CASSPPSVSSYNEQFF
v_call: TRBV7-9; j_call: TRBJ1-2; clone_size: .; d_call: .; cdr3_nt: TGTGCCAGCAGCTCTGTGACAGCCGAAACTAACTATGGCTACACCTTC; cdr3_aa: CASSSVTAETNYGYTF
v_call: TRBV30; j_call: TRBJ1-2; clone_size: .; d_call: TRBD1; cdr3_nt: TGTGCCTGGAGTGTACTTCCGGGACAGGGGCCCTATGGCTACACCTTC; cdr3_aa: CAWSVLPGQGPYGYTF
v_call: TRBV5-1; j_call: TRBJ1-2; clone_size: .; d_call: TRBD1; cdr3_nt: TGCGCCAGCAGCTTGGCCGGGACAGGGAACTATGGCTACACCTTC; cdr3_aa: CASSLAGTGNYGYTF
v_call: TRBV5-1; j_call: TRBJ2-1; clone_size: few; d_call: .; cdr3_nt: TGCGCCAGCAGCTTGGGACTAGCCTACAATGAGCAGTTCTTC; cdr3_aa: CASSLGLAYNEQFF
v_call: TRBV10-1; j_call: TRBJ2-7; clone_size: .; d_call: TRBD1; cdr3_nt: TGCGCCAGCAGCCCCGGGACAGGGGCCTACGAGCAGTACTTC; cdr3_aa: CASSPGTGAYEQYF
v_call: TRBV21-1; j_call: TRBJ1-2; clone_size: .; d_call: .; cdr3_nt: TGTGCCAGCAGCAAGGGGCGTAGGGCAGCTAACTATGGCTACACCTTC; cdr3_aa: CASSKGRRAANYGYTF
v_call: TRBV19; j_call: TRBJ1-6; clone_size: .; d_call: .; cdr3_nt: TGTGCCAGTAACTCCAGGGGCCTGGGGAATTCACCCCTCCACTTT; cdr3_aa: CASNSRGLGNSPLHF
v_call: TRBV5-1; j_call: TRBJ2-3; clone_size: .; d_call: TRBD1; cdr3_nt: TGCGCCAGCAGCGTGAGCCGACAGGGTTGGGCAGATACGCAGTATTTT; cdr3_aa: CASSVSRQGWADTQYF
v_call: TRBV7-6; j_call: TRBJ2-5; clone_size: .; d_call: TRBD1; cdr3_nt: TGTGCCAGCAGCTCAAGGACAGGCCAAGAGACCCAGTACTTC; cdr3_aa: CASSSRTGQETQYF
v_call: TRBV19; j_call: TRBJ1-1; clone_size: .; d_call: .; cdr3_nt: TGTGCCAGTAGTATTATTGCCGACAACTGGAGGGTTGCGTACACTGAAGCTTTCTTT; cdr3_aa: CASSIIADNWRVAYTEAFF
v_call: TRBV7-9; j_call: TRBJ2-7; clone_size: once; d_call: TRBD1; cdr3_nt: TGTGCCAGCAGCCCTAGGGACAGGGGCTACGAGCAGTACTTC; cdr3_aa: CASSPRDRGYEQYF
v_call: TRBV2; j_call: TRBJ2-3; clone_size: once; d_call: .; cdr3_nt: TGTGCCAGCAGTGACCCCCAGGGGTGGGTCGCAGATACGCAGTATTTT; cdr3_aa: CASSDPQGWVADTQYF
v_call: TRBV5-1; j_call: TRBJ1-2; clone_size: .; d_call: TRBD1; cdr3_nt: TGCGCCAGCAGCCAACCTCTACCGGGACAGGGGAAAAGTAACTATGGCTACACCTTC; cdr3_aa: CASSQPLPGQGKSNYGYTF
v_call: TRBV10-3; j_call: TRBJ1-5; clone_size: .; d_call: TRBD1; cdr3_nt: TGTGCCACCGAGGACAGGGTCGGGCGGCAGCCCCAGCATTTT; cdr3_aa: CATEDRVGRQPQHF
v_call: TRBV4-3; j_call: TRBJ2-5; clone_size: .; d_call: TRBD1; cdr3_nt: TGCGCCAGCAGCTCCGGGACAGGGCCTTATGAGACCCAGTACTTC; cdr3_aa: CASSSGTGPYETQYF
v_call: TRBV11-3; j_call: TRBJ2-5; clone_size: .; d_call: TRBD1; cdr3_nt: TGTGCCAGCAGCCACGGACAGGGGGAAGAAGAGACCCAGTACTTC; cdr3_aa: CASSHGQGEEETQYF
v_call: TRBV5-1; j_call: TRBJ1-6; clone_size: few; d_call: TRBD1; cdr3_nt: TGCGCCAGCAGCCCTGGGACAGGTTATAATTCACCCCTCCACTTT; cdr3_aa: CASSPGTGYNSPLHF
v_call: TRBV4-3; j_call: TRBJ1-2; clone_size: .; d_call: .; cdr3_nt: TGCGCCAGCAGCCCCGCCTTGGGGGCGATGTTCCCATCTACCTTC; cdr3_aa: CASSPALGAMFPSTF
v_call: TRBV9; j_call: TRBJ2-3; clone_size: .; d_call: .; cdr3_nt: TGTGCCAGCAGCGTACTCGCGGGGAACGCAGATACGCAGTATTTT; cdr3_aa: CASSVLAGNADTQYF
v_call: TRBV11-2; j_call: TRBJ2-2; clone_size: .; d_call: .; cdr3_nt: TGTGCCAGCAGCTTAGATTTTTCCTCCGGGGAGCTGTTTTTT; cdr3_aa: CASSLDFSSGELFF
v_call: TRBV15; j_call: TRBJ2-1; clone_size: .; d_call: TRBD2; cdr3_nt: TGTGCCACCCGCATCCACGAGCGGGGGTTTAGCTCCTACAATGAGCAGTTCTTC; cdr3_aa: CATRIHERGFSSYNEQFF
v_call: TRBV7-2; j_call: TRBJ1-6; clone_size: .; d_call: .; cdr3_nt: TGTGCCAGCAGCTTATCTCTACAGGGATCACCCCTCCACTTT; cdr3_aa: CASSLSLQGSPLHF
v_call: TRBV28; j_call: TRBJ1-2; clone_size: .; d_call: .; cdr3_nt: TGTGCCAGCAGTCAGCTCGACACCTCTGACTATGGCTACACCTTC; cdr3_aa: CASSQLDTSDYGYTF
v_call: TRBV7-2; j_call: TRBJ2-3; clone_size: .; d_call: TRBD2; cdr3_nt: TGTGCCAGCAGCTTAGGACTAGCGGGGACAGATACGCAGTATTTT; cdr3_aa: CASSLGLAGTDTQYF
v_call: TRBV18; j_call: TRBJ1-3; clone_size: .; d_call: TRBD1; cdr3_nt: TGTGCCAGCTCCCCGACAGGGGGTGTATCTGGAAACACCATATATTTT; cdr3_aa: CASSPTGGVSGNTIYF
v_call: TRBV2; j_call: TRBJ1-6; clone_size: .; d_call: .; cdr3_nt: TGTGCCAGCAGTGTAGGGAGCTCCTATAATTCACCCCTCCACTTT; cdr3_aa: CASSVGSSYNSPLHF
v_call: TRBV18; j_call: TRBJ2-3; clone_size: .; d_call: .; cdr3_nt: TGTGCCAGCTCACCCCATAGGACTTACACAGATACGCAGTATTTT; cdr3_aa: CASSPHRTYTDTQYF
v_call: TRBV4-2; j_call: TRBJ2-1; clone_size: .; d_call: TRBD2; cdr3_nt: TGTGCCAGCACGAGACTAGCGGGGGGATACAATGAGCAGTTCTTC; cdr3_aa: CASTRLAGGYNEQFF
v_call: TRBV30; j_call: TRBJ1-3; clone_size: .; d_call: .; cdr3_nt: TGTGCCTGGAGTGTAGGGGATGGAAACACCATATATTTT; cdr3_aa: CAWSVGDGNTIYF
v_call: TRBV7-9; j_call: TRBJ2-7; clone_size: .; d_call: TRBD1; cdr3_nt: TGTGCCAGCAGCCCGATGGGACAGTGGGTTAACTACGAGCAGTACTTC; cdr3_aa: CASSPMGQWVNYEQYF
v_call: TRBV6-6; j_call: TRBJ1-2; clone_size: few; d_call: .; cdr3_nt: TGTGCCAGCAGTTACTTGGACAACCTAAACTATGGCTACACCTTC; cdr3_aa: CASSYLDNLNYGYTF
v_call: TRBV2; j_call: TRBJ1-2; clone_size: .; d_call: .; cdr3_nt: TGTGCCAGCAGTGTTCTGGGGGCAAGGGATGGCTACACCTTC; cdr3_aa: CASSVLGARDGYTF
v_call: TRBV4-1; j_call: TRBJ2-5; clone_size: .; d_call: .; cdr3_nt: TGCGCCAGCAGCCAAGGGAACAGGAGAGAGACCCAGTACTTC; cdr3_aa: CASSQGNRRETQYF
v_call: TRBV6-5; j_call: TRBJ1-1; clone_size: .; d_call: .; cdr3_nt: TGTGCCAGCAGTTACGGTAAAGAGATGAACACTGAAGCTTTCTTT; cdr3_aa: CASSYGKEMNTEAFF
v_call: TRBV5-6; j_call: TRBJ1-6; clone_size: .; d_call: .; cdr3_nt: TGTGCCAGCAGCTTGGGACAGGTTTTGTCACCCCTCCACTTT; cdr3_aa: CASSLGQVLSPLHF
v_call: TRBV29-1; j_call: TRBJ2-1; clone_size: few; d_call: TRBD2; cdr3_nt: TGCAGCTTTGGACGGGGACTAGCGGGGGGGAATGAGCAGTTCTTC; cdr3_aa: CSFGRGLAGGNEQFF
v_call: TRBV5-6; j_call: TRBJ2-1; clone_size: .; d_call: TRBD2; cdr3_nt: TGTGCCAGCAGCTTCCGCGGGGGACTCTACAATGAGCAGTTCTTC; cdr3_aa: CASSFRGGLYNEQFF
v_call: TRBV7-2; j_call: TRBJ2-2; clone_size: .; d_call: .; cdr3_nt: TGTGCCAGCAGCTATACCCGGGACACCGGGGAGCTGTTTTTT; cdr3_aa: CASSYTRDTGELFF
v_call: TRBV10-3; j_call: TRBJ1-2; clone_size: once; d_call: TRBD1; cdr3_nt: TGTGCCGTCGACAGGGGTAACTATGGCTACACCTTC; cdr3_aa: CAVDRGNYGYTF
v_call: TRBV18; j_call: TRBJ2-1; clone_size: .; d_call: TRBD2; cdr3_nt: TGTGCCAGCTCACCACTTCGCGGGGGGCCATACAATGAGCAGTTCTTC; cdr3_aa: CASSPLRGGPYNEQFF
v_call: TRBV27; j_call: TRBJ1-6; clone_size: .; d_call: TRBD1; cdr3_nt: TGTGCCAGCAGGAGGGACAGGGAGGCTTCACCCCTCCACTTT; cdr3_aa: CASRRDREASPLHF
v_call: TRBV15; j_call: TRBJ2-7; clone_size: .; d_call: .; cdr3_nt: TGTGCCACCAGCAGAGAGGGCAGCTACTCCTACGAGCAGTACTTC; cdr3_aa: CATSREGSYSYEQYF
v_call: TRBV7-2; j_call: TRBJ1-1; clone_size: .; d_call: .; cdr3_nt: TGTGCCAGCAGCTTAAGTACAGCACGGAACACTGAAGCTTTCTTT; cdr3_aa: CASSLSTARNTEAFF